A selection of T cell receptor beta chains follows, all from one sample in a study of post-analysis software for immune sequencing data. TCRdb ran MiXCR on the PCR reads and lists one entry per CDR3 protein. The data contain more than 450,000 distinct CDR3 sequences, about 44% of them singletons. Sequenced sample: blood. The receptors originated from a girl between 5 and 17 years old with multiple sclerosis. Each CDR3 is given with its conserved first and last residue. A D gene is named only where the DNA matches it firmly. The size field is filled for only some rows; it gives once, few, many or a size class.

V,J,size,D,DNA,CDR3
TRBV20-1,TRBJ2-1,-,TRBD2,TGCAGTGTTTCGACTAGCGGGGGGACAATAGGGCAGTTCTTC,CSVSTSGGTIGQFF
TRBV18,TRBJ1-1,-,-,TGTGCCAGCTCACCCGAAGGGCAGATGAACACTGAAGCTTTCTTT,CASSPEGQMNTEAFF
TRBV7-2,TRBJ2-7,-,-,TGTGCCAGCAGCTCATCCCGGGGGAGCTCCTACGAGCAGTACTTC,CASSSSRGSSYEQYF
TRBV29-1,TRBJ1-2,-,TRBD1,TGCAGCGGTCTTGGGGGCACAGGGGGTCAGGGCTACACCTTC,CSGLGGTGGQGYTF
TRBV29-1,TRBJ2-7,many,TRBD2,TGCAGCGTTAGCGGGGTGAGCTCCTACGAGCAGTACTTC,CSVSGVSSYEQYF
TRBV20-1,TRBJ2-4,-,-,TGCAGTGCTATAGAAACCGTCCTGACATCCTTCAAAAACATTCAGTACTTC,CSAIETVLTSFKNIQYF
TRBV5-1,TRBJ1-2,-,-,TGCGCCAGCAGCTTGGCCCATGGAGCCTACACCTTC,CASSLAHGAYTF
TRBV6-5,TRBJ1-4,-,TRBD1,TGTGCCAGCAGTTGGGGACAGGGAACTAATGAAAAACTGTTTTTT,CASSWGQGTNEKLFF
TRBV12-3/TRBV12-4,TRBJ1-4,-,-,TGTGCCAACAGAGAACTGCCAGGGGAGGCTAATGAAAAACTGTTTTTT,CANRELPGEANEKLFF
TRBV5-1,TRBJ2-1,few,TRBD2,TGCGCCAGCAGCCCGGGGGGTGTGAGTGTCAATGAGCAGTTCTTC,CASSPGGVSVNEQFF
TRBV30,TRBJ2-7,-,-,TGTGCCTGGATCAAGGGGGGAGGAAGCTCCTACAATGAGCAGTACTTC,CAWIKGGGSSYNEQYF
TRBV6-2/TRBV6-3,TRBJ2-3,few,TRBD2,TGTGCCAGCAGCTCTACTAGCGGGAGGGGCACAGATACGCAGTATTTT,CASSSTSGRGTDTQYF
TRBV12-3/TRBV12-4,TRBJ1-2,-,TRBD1,TGTGCCAGCAGTGGGGGGACAGATAACTATGGCTACACCTTC,CASSGGTDNYGYTF
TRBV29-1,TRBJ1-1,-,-,TGCAGCGTTGGACGGATAATGAACACTGAAGCTTTCTTT,CSVGRIMNTEAFF
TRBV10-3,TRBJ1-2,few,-,TGTGCCATCAGTGAGGACTATGGCTACACCTTC,CAISEDYGYTF
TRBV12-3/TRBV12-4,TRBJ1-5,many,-,TGTGCCAGCAGCCACTTACCGTCCGACAGAAACAATCAGCCCCAGCATTTT,CASSHLPSDRNNQPQHF